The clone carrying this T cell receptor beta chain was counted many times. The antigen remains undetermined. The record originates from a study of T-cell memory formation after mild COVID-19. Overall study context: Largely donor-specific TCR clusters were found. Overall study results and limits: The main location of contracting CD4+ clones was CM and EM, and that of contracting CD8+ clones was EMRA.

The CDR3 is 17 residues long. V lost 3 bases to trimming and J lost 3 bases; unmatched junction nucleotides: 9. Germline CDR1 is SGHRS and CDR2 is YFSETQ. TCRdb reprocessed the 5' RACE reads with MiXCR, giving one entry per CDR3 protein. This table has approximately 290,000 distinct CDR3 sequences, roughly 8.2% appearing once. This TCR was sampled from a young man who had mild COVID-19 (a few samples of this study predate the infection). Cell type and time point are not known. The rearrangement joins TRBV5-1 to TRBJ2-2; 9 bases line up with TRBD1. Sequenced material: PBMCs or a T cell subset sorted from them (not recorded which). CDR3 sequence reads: CASSSIQGAWDTGELFF. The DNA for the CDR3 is TGCGCCAGCAGCTCCATACAGGGGGCTTGGGACACCGGGGAGCTGTTTTTT.